This record covers a single TCR beta chain. Its target is not known. The data are from a study of cytomegalovirus exposure and HLA in healthy donors. Study-level results: A later look showed TCR association rates differing by HLA locus, highest for DRB1 and lowest for HLA-C. Later on, analysis showed that most CMV-associated TCR beta chains appeared to be HLA-restricted. In a later analysis, TCR beta V- and J-gene trimming was associated with a missense DCLRE1C variant.

V dropped 4 bases and J dropped 4 bases, with 7 bases sitting between them. CDR1 is SGHRS, CDR2 YFSETQ, per germline. CDR3 length: 12 amino acids. It was with 60 Vbeta and 13 Jbeta primers that the PCR ran. As handled by the study authors: In a later analysis, the count reached 75 million to 90 million unique TCR beta chains, with 9 million to 11 million shared. The assay was immunoSEQ multiplex PCR, and TCRdb's table has in-frame clones only and misses some. V and J calls plus clone size are reproduced from that table; the DNA served to infer D and trimming. The table has about 170,000 clones, 80% to 90% seen once.

This clonotype was obtained from a man aged 25-45 years in good health and CMV-seropositive. The chain links TRBV5-1 to TRBJ2-3; D unclear. The material sequenced was PBMCs. The CDR3 DNA reads as TGCGCCAGCAGCCTCTACGCAGATACGCAGTATTTT. Protein product: CASSLYADTQYF.